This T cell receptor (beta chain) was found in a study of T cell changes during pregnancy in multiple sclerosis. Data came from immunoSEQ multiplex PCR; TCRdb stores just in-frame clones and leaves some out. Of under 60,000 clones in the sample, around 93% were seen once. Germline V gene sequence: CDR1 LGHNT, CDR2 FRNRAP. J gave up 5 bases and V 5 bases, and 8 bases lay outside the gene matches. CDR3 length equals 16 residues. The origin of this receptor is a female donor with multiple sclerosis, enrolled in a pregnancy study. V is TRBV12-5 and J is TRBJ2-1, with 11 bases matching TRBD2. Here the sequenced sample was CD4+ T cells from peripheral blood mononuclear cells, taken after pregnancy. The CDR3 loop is CASGPPSGRQNNEQFF. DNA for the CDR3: TGTGCTAGTGGTCCTCCTAGCGGGAGGCAAAACAATGAGCAGTTCTTC.